One and the same sample provided the 32 T cell receptor beta chains below, sequenced in a study of blood T cell repertoires in COVID-19. TCRdb's table, derived via immunoSEQ multiplex PCR, lists solely in-frame clones and lacks some. This table has approximately 67,000 clones, about 83% appearing once. The specimen was peripheral blood. All receptors come from a woman aged 80 or over with acute or convalescent COVID-19.

The chain links TRBV18 to TRBJ1-5; maybe TRBD1 (5 bases). The CDR3 has 16 amino acids. The V gene's germline CDR1 is KGHSH and CDR2 LQKENI. The V gene lost 4 bases and the J gene lost 1 base, with 14 bases spanning the gap. The CDR3 nucleotides are TGTGCCAGCTCACATCAGGATGGGGGGAGCAATCAGCCCCAGCATTTT. Its translation is CASSHQDGGSNQPQHF.

The chain couples TRBV19 to TRBJ2-1; D possibly corresponds to TRBD1 (5 bases). The CDR3 runs to 15 residues. V gave up 4 bases and J gave up 0 bases, with 10 bases separating them. CDR1 is LNHDA, CDR2 SQIVND, per germline (reference sequence). The DNA for the CDR3 is TGTGCCAGTAGTACCCAGGGCTTCTCCTACAATGAGCAGTTCTTC. It translates to CASSTQGFSYNEQFF. Filled out from reference TRBV19 and TRBJ2-1, the complete variable domain reads DGGITQSPKYLFRKEGQNVTLSCEQNLNHDAMYWYRQDPGQGLRLIYYSQIVNDFQKGDIAEGYSVSREKKESFPLTVTSAQKNPTAFYLCASSTQGFSYNEQFFGPGTRLTVL.

This clone was recorded only once. V gene TRBV7-2 combines with J gene TRBJ1-6; D perhaps matches TRBD1 (5 bases). CDR1 is SGHTA, CDR2 FQGNSA, per germline. V lost 5 bases to trimming and J lost 5 bases, with 13 bases between them. There are 15 residues in the CDR3. The DNA of the CDR3 is TGTGCCAGCAGCGTTCAGGGTTCTAATAATTCACCCCTCCACTTT. Translation gives CASSVQGSNNSPLHF.

V and J are TRBV28 and TRBJ1-5; TRBD1 agrees at 8 bases. Trimming took 3 bases from V and 1 from J; bases not matched to a gene: 5. The CDR3 has 16 residues. CDR1 MDHEN and CDR2 SYDVKM come from the germline V gene. Here the CDR3 DNA reads TGTGCCAGCAGTTTCCTCCGACAGGGGAGCAATCAGCCCCAGCATTTT. This sequence encodes CASSFLRQGSNQPQHF.

The CDR3 reads CASSPRSYEQYF. CDR3 DNA sequence: TGTGCCAGCAGCCCGAGATCCTACGAGCAGTACTTC. V usage is TRBV6-2 or TRBV6-3 and J usage is TRBJ2-7; D remains unclear. The CDR3 runs to 12 residues. Germline lookup yields CDR1 MNHEY and CDR2 SVGEGT. V was shortened by 6 bases and J by 1 base, with 7 bases between the two germline ends.

The chain carries TRBV7-8 and TRBJ2-1; 10 bases agree with TRBD2. J was trimmed by 3 bases and V by 4 bases; bases with no gene match: 3. The CDR3 loop spans 15 amino acids. Looked up from germline, CDR1 is SGHVS and CDR2 is FQNEAQ. CDR3 in DNA: TGTGCCAGCAGCTATCGGACTAGCGGCTACAATGAGCAGTTCTTC. It codes for CASSYRTSGYNEQFF.

CDR3 region: CASSKGTGGICTEAFF. The CDR3 DNA sequence: TGTGCCAGCAGCAAAGGGACAGGGGGCATTTGCACTGAAGCTTTCTTT. The chain combines TRBV21-1 with TRBJ1-1; TRBD1, the table's D call, was not compared with the DNA. TRBV21-1 is reported as a pseudogene. The CDR3 has 16 residues.

The rearrangement links TRBV4-2 to TRBJ1-2, with 8 nucleotides matching TRBD1. J gave up 8 bases and V 2 bases, and 7 bases lay outside the gene matches. This CDR3 region has 14 residues. Germline CDR1 is LGHNA and CDR2 is YNFKEQ. The chain's CDR3 is CASSQSTGDRGYTF. The DNA for the CDR3 is TGTGCCAGCAGCCAAAGCACGGGGGACAGGGGCTACACCTTC.

This clone was counted only a few times. The chain combines TRBV12-3 or TRBV12-4 with TRBJ1-2, with D possibly TRBD1 on 5 matching bases. This CDR3 contains 13 residues. V lost 6 bases to trimming and J lost 8 bases, with 16 bases between them. The chain's CDR3 is CASRLGLAGGYTF. The DNA of the CDR3 is TGTGCCAGCAGGTTGGGACTGGCGGGAGGCTACACCTTC.

Here the CDR3 reads CAWTPLNTIYF. As DNA, the CDR3 is TGTGCCTGGACCCCCTTAAACACCATATATTTT. The rearrangement links TRBV30 to TRBJ1-3; no reliable D call. Trimming left V 4 bases short and J 6 bases short, with 7 bases between. The CDR3 has 11 amino acids. Per germline, CDR1 GTSNPN and CDR2 SVGIG (reference sequence). Looking up the rest from reference TRBV30 and TRBJ1-3 gives the full variable domain: SQTIHQWPATLVQPVGSPLSLECTVEGTSNPNLYWYRQAAGRGLQLLFYSVGIGQISSEVPQNLSASRPQDRQFILSSKKLLLSDSGFYLCAWTPLNTIYFGEGSWLTVV.

The genes are TRBV7-8 and TRBJ1-6; tentative D call: TRBD1 (6 bases). The CDR3 has 16 amino acids. Trimming took off 5 bases at V and 5 bases at J, with 16 bases between the two ends. Per germline, CDR1 SGHVS and CDR2 FQNEAQ. The CDR3: CASSRTRDKHNSPLHF. The CDR3 bases are TGTGCCAGCAGCCGAACCCGGGACAAACATAATTCACCCCTCCACTTT.

This rearrangement joins TRBV6-5 to TRBJ1-6, with TRBD1 identical over 9 bases. The trim removed 6 bases at V and 7 bases at J, leaving 4 bases unmatched. This CDR3 contains 14 residues. Per germline, CDR1 MNHEY and CDR2 SVGAGI. The CDR3 sequence: CASSRQGDNSPLHF. As DNA, the CDR3 is TGTGCCAGCAGCCGACAGGGGGACAATTCACCCCTCCACTTT.

The chain uses TRBV12-3 or TRBV12-4 and TRBJ2-1; D call uncertain. V was clipped by 6 bases and J by 8 bases, with 8 bases between them. This CDR3 region has 11 residues. The CDR3 here is CASSRVDEQFF. In DNA, the CDR3 is TGTGCCAGCAGCCGGGTTGATGAGCAGTTCTTC.

The J gene is TRBJ2-3, the V gene TRBV6-8; no definite D call. CDR1 is MNHGY, CDR2 SAAAGT, per germline. The V end was cut by 6 bases, the J end by 1 base, with 17 bases between. This CDR3 is built from 16 residues. CDR3 amino acids: CASSDQEADRTDTQYF. The CDR3 coding sequence is TGTGCCAGCAGCGATCAAGAGGCAGACCGCACAGATACGCAGTATTTT.

V gene TRBV29-1 combines with J gene TRBJ1-1; 7 bases fit TRBD1. The V and J ends lost 8 bases and 1 base, in that order; junction bases with no gene match: 16. CDR1 SQVTM and CDR2 ANQGSEA come from the germline V gene. The CDR3 length is 16 residues. CDR3 protein: CSNRWRGRRGNTEAFF. Here the CDR3 DNA reads TGCAGCAACAGATGGAGGGGGCGACGGGGGAACACTGAAGCTTTCTTT.

This chain links TRBV4-1 with TRBJ2-7; 8 bases are shared with TRBD1. J was trimmed by 6 bases and V by 3 bases; bases with no gene match: 7. The CDR3 runs 14 residues. Germline V gene sequence: CDR1 MGHRA, CDR2 YSYEKL. CDR3: CASSQDRVGGEQYF. The CDR3 DNA reads as TGCGCCAGCAGCCAGGACAGGGTAGGAGGCGAGCAGTACTTC.

The chain uses TRBV6-2 or TRBV6-3 and TRBJ2-5; 8 nucleotides agree with TRBD2. The junction had 4 bases not matched to a gene; V was cut back by 6 bases and J by 1 base. The germline V gene encodes CDR1 MNHEY and CDR2 SVGEGT. This CDR3 comprises 14 residues. The CDR3 sequence is CASSPTSVQETQYF. DNA of the CDR3: TGTGCCAGCAGCCCGACTAGCGTCCAAGAGACCCAGTACTTC.

This clone was seen just once. The rearrangement uses TRBV10-3 and TRBJ2-5, with TRBD2 matching 10 bases. Germline CDR1 reads ENHRY; CDR2 reads SYGVKD. The trim removed 10 bases at V and 4 bases at J, leaving 15 bases unmatched. This CDR3 has 16 residues. The DNA for the CDR3 is TGTGCCACCCCCGCAGCGGGGGGGCTGGTTCGAGAGACCCAGTACTTC. Protein sequence: CATPAAGGLVRETQYF.

This chain connects TRBV21-1 to TRBJ1-5; TRBD1, the table's D call, lacks a check against the DNA. TRBV21-1 is a pseudogene segment. The CDR3 is 17 residues long. This CDR3 is CASSNRDRGVCNQPQHF. CDR3 coding DNA: TGTGCCAGCAGCAACCGGGACAGGGGAGTTTGCAATCAGCCCCAGCATTTT.

The CDR3 here is CASSSPGMNTEAFF. The CDR3 bases are TGTGCCAGCAGTTCTCCCGGGATGAACACTGAAGCTTTCTTT. The chain links TRBV28 to TRBJ1-1; D is unresolved. V gave up 4 bases and J gave up 0 bases, with 9 bases separating them. Germline V lookup: CDR1 MDHEN, CDR2 SYDVKM. The length of the CDR3 is 14 residues.

V usage is TRBV4-3 and J usage is TRBJ2-2; possible D gene TRBD1, 6 bases. CDR1 and CDR2 (germline): LGHNA, YSLEER. The CDR3 extends over 16 amino acids. Trimming left V 3 bases short and J 6 bases short, with 17 bases between. The CDR3 reads CASSQGHLTMAGELFF. Written as DNA, the CDR3 is TGCGCCAGCAGCCAGGGACACCTAACCATGGCCGGGGAGCTGTTTTTT.

The chain uses TRBV28 and TRBJ1-1; TRBD1 is a possible D gene (5 bases). The length of the CDR3 is 13 residues. Trimming took off 4 bases at V and 8 bases at J, with 14 bases between the two ends. Germline loops: CDR1 MDHEN, CDR2 SYDVKM. The CDR3 DNA follows: TGTGCCAGCAGTTCCCCCTATGGGGCCGAAGCTTTCTTT. Translated: CASSSPYGAEAFF.

The chain carries TRBV20-1 and TRBJ1-3; 7 nucleotides agree with TRBD1. The V gene's germline CDR1 is DFQATT and CDR2 SNEGSKA (reference sequence). V was clipped by 3 bases and J by 0 bases; unmatched bases: 2. The CDR3 contains 14 residues. The CDR3 nucleotides read TGCAGTGCTAGTGGGACAGTCTCTGGAAACACCATATATTTT. As protein: CSASGTVSGNTIYF.

The chain carries TRBV7-8 and TRBJ2-3, with TRBD2 matching 8 bases. From germline, CDR1 is SGHVS and CDR2 FQNEAQ. J gave up 10 bases and V 6 bases, and 3 bases lay outside the gene matches. This CDR3 region has 11 residues. The CDR3 DNA sequence: TGTGCCAGCAGTCTTAGCGGGGCGCAGTATTTT. Translating it yields CASSLSGAQYF.

This clone was detected once. This rearrangement joins TRBV5-4 to TRBJ2-7; D is perhaps TRBD2 (6 bases). This CDR3 comprises 14 residues. V was cut by 2 bases and J by 3 bases, with 12 bases left in between. Germline V gene data show CDR1 as SGHNT and CDR2 as YYREEE (reference sequence). The CDR3 region is CASSFGGLHYEQYF. The DNA of the CDR3 is TGTGCCAGCAGCTTTGGGGGACTCCACTACGAGCAGTACTTC.

The chain has TRBV24-1 and TRBJ1-2; 9 positions match TRBD1. This CDR3 has 14 amino acids. The germline V gene encodes CDR1 KGHDR and CDR2 SFDVKD. The V segment lost 3 bases and the J segment 8 bases; nucleotides outside the gene matches: 6. CDR3 sequence reads: CATSDPGTGSGYTF. In nucleotides, the CDR3 is TGTGCCACCAGTGATCCCGGGACAGGGAGCGGCTACACCTTC.

The chain employs TRBV15 and TRBJ1-1; 7 bases map to TRBD1. J was trimmed by 8 bases and V by 4 bases; bases with no gene match: 10. The germline V gene encodes CDR1 LNHNV and CDR2 YYDKDF (reference sequence). The CDR3 length is 14 residues. CDR3 amino acids: CATSISRGQDEAFF. Written as DNA, the CDR3 is TGTGCCACCAGCATATCAAGAGGACAGGACGAAGCTTTCTTT.

The chain carries TRBV7-2 and TRBJ2-3, with unresolved D. The CDR3 contains 15 residues. CDR1 and CDR2 (germline): SGHTA, FQGNSA. The germline V and J ends were trimmed by 0 bases and 0 bases, with 7 bases remaining between them. The CDR3 coding sequence is TGTGCCAGCAGCTTAGCTCAGACTAGCACAGATACGCAGTATTTT. Amino acids: CASSLAQTSTDTQYF.

The J gene is TRBJ1-2, the V gene TRBV9; D might be TRBD1 (6 bases). With 4 bases removed from V and 2 bases from J, the gap between germline ends came to 21 bases. Germline V gene data show CDR1 as SGDLS and CDR2 as YYNGEE. The CDR3 runs to 17 residues. The CDR3 here is CASSPGWGGPLNYGYTF. The CDR3 DNA follows: TGTGCCAGCAGCCCCGGATGGGGGGGGCCATTAAACTATGGCTACACCTTC.

The chain is built from TRBV6-1 and TRBJ1-1; D is unresolved. This CDR3 has 14 residues. With 1 base removed from V and 5 bases from J, the gap between germline ends came to 11 bases. CDR1 is MNHNS, CDR2 SASEGT, per germline. The DNA for the CDR3 is TGTGCCAGCAGTGAAGGCGGGGTGTGGACTGAAGCTTTCTTT. The encoded protein is CASSEGGVWTEAFF.

J is TRBJ2-1 and V is TRBV3-1 (or the pseudogene TRBV3-2), with 7 bases fitting TRBD1. The V gene's germline CDR1 is LGHDT and CDR2 YNNKEL (reference sequence). With 6 bases clipped from V and 7 bases from J, the junction kept 12 bases outside the gene matches. This CDR3 region has 15 residues. The CDR3 nucleotides are TGTGCCAGCAGGAAAACAGGGGTTAATGGGAATGAGCAGTTCTTC. As protein: CASRKTGVNGNEQFF.

This rearrangement joins TRBV5-1 to TRBJ2-1; 8 nucleotides align to TRBD1. The CDR3 has 16 amino acids. V lost 1 base and J lost 7; bases outside the gene matches: 10. Germline loops: CDR1 SGHRS, CDR2 YFSETQ. The CDR3 DNA is TGCGCCAGCAGCTTGAACCAGGGACAGGAGCTAAATGAGCAGTTCTTC. Amino acids: CASSLNQGQELNEQFF.